What follows are 11 T cell receptor beta chains derived from one specimen sequenced in a study of blood T cell repertoires in COVID-19. The method was immunoSEQ multiplex PCR; TCRdb's version includes in-frame clones alone and lacks a portion of them. This sample has tens of thousands of clones, with approximately 89% found just once. The sample consisted of peripheral blood. These receptors all come from a man in his 60s with active or convalescent COVID-19.

The chain combines TRBV14 with TRBJ1-1; no firm D call. Trimming left V 0 bases short and J 0 bases short, with 14 bases between. The CDR3 contains 17 residues. CDR1 and CDR2 (germline): SGHDN, FVKESK. The CDR3 DNA sequence: TGTGCCAGCAGCCAAGATATAGGCAGACTCATGAACACTGAAGCTTTCTTT. Translated, it gives CASSQDIGRLMNTEAFF.

The chain joins TRBV18 to TRBJ2-1, with 11 bases fitting TRBD2. Germline CDR1 reads KGHSH; CDR2 reads LQKENI. The CDR3 runs 17 residues. Trimming removed 6 bases from V and 7 bases from J; junction bases left unmatched: 14. CDR3 DNA: TGTGCCAGCTCGCAAACTCCGGGACTAGCGGATGGGAATGAGCAGTTCTTC. Its protein product is CASSQTPGLADGNEQFF.

The chain has TRBV19 and TRBJ2-5, with TRBD1 as a possible D gene (7 bases). The CDR3 loop spans 16 amino acids. Trimming removed 4 bases at V and 2 bases at J, with 17 bases between. CDR1 and CDR2 from the germline V gene are LNHDA and SQIVND (reference sequence). The CDR3 here is CASSSAGQKQQETQYF. CDR3 DNA: TGTGCCAGTAGTAGTGCGGGACAGAAACAACAAGAGACCCAGTACTTC.

The V call is TRBV12-3 or TRBV12-4, the J call TRBJ1-6; 7 bases are shared with TRBD1. The trim removed 6 bases at V and 14 bases at J, leaving 7 bases unmatched. This CDR3 is 12 amino acids long. The DNA of the CDR3 is TGTGCCAGCAGCCCAACAGGGGTAACCCTCCACTTT. Protein sequence: CASSPTGVTLHF.

The rearrangement uses TRBV18 and TRBJ1-5, with 7 bases aligning to TRBD1. J was trimmed by 4 bases and V by 3 bases; bases with no gene match: 6. CDR1 is KGHSH and CDR2 is LQKENI in the germline V gene. The CDR3 consists of 15 residues. The CDR3: CASSPAGTENQPQHF. In nucleotides, the CDR3 is TGTGCCAGCTCACCGGCCGGGACAGAAAATCAGCCCCAGCATTTT.

The CDR3 loop reads CASSYTLGQGSYEGNQPQHF. The CDR3 nucleotides read TGTGCCAGCAGTTACACCTTAGGACAGGGATCTTATGAGGGCAATCAGCCCCAGCATTTT. The chain couples TRBV6-2 or TRBV6-3 to TRBJ1-5; 8 bases agree with TRBD1. Germline CDR1 reads MNHEY; CDR2 reads SVGEGT. The CDR3 is 20 residues long. Trimming took 2 bases from V and 2 from J; bases not matched to a gene: 17.

The chain carries TRBV5-4 and TRBJ1-1; 7 positions match TRBD1. Germline V CDR1 and CDR2: SGHNT, YYREEE (reference sequence). Trimming removed 1 base from V and 4 bases from J; junction bases left unmatched: 7. This CDR3 contains 15 residues. This chain's CDR3 is CASSLPEGAGTEAFF. CDR3 DNA sequence: TGTGCCAGCAGCTTGCCCGAGGGGGCGGGCACTGAAGCTTTCTTT.

The CDR3 protein is CASSPLGGAMAFF. The DNA for the CDR3 is TGTGCCAGCTCACCATTAGGCGGCGCCATGGCTTTCTTT. The chain links TRBV18 to TRBJ1-1; no reliable D call. The germline CDR1 and CDR2 sequences are KGHSH and LQKENI. Trimming shortened V by 2 bases and J by 11 bases, and 15 bases separated the two germline ends. The CDR3 runs 13 residues.

This chain uses TRBV5-1 with TRBJ2-3; 10 positions match TRBD2. The trim removed 0 bases at V and 4 bases at J, leaving 5 bases unmatched. The length of the CDR3 is 16 residues. Germline V gene data show CDR1 as SGHRS and CDR2 as YFSETQ. This CDR3 is CASSLGASGGADTQYF. CDR3 nucleotides: TGCGCCAGCAGCTTGGGAGCTAGCGGGGGAGCAGATACGCAGTATTTT. The entire variable domain, with the rest obtained from reference TRBV5-1 and TRBJ2-3, is as follows: KAGVTQTPRYLIKTRGQQVTLSCSPISGHRSVSWYQQTPGQGLQFLFEYFSETQRNKGNFPGRFSGRQFSNSRSEMNVSTLELGDSALYLCASSLGASGGADTQYFGPGTRLTVL.

The chain recombines TRBV4-1 with TRBJ2-3; 9 positions match TRBD2. The CDR3 extends over 15 amino acids. V shed 1 base, J shed 6 bases, and the junction held 5 bases outside the gene matches. Germline V gene sequence: CDR1 MGHRA, CDR2 YSYEKL. The CDR3 loop is CASSQVAGASDTQYF. The CDR3 DNA reads as TGCGCCAGCAGCCAAGTAGCGGGGGCCAGTGATACGCAGTATTTT.

This chain uses TRBV19 with TRBJ1-2, with D possibly TRBD1 on 6 matching bases. The V gene's germline CDR1 is LNHDA and CDR2 SQIVND (reference sequence). V was shortened by 5 bases and J by 0 bases, with 13 bases between the two germline ends. The CDR3 totals 15 residues. The chain's CDR3 is CASSSGHRSNYGYTF. DNA for the CDR3: TGTGCCAGTAGTTCGGGACATCGGTCTAACTATGGCTACACCTTC.